This record covers a single T cell receptor beta chain. The sample originates from a study of blood T cell repertoires in COVID-19. For the study at large: Acute-phase and convalescent COVID-19 samples originated in the United States, Italy and Spain. The cDNA or gDNA used as material had been derived from T cells, B-cell-depleted T cells, or PBMCs.

Per the original data handling: Amplification of reference gene primers provided the estimated nucleated cell counts. The method was immunoSEQ multiplex PCR; TCRdb's version includes in-frame clones alone and lacks a portion of them. D and trimming were read from the DNA, whereas the V and J calls and clone size are those reported in that table. The table records roughly 180,000 clones, about three quarters of them present only once. Trimming removed 5 bases from V and 0 bases from J; junction bases left unmatched: 7. Looked up from germline, CDR1 is MDHEN and CDR2 is SYDVKM. This CDR3 region has 16 residues.

The TCR sequence derives from a woman aged 50 to 65 with active or convalescent COVID-19. J is TRBJ1-5 and V is TRBV28; 7 nucleotides match TRBD1. Sequenced: peripheral blood. CDR3 nucleotides: TGTGCCAGCAGTGGAGGGGGCAGTTATAGCAATCAGCCCCAGCATTTT. Amino acids: CASSGGGSYSNQPQHF.